These 29 T cell receptor beta chains originate from one sample sequenced in a study of blood T cell repertoires in COVID-19. TCRdb's table, derived via immunoSEQ multiplex PCR, lists solely in-frame clones and lacks some. This sample has a few hundred thousand clones; approximately 80% occur once, and the top ten carry approximately 7.4%. Sequences were obtained from peripheral blood. The receptors come from a woman between 50 and 59 years old with acute or convalescent COVID-19.

The genes are TRBV6-2 or TRBV6-3 and TRBJ1-5, with 10 bases that match TRBD1. Germline CDR1 reads MNHEY; CDR2 reads SVGEGT. The trim removed 2 bases at V and 4 bases at J, leaving 11 bases unmatched. CDR3 length: 18 residues. DNA of the CDR3: TGTGCCAGCAGTTACACGACAGGGGGCTTTCATCATAATCAGCCCCAGCATTTT. Amino acids: CASSYTTGGFHHNQPQHF.

Here the CDR3 reads CASSPGLSSGEVDTQYF. The CDR3 coding sequence is TGTGCCAGCAGCCCAGGGTTATCTAGCGGAGAGGTAGATACGCAGTATTTT. The chain combines TRBV3-1 (or the pseudogene TRBV3-2) with TRBJ2-3; 7 bases agree with TRBD2. The CDR3 length is 17 residues. From germline, CDR1 is LGHDT and CDR2 YNNKEL (reference sequence). The trim removed 4 bases at V and 5 bases at J, leaving 15 bases unmatched.

The genes are TRBV5-4 and TRBJ2-5, with 10 positions matching TRBD2. After removal of 4 bases from V and 5 bases from J, the junction contained 8 bases not matched to a gene. This CDR3 has 15 residues. Germline CDR1 SGHNT, CDR2 YYREEE (reference sequence). CDR3 sequence: CASSTASGGLETQYF. In nucleotides, the CDR3 is TGTGCCAGCAGCACTGCTAGCGGGGGTTTGGAGACCCAGTACTTC.

The V call is TRBV6-1, the J call TRBJ2-1; possible D gene TRBD1, 6 bases. Germline V gene lookup returns CDR1 MNHNS and CDR2 SASEGT. This CDR3 region has 18 residues. The germline V and J ends were trimmed by 0 bases and 6 bases, with 21 bases remaining between them. The chain's CDR3 is CASSEALRGTRTSNEQFF. CDR3 bases: TGTGCCAGCAGTGAAGCGTTGAGGGGGACGCGAACTAGCAATGAGCAGTTCTTC.

This clone was detected once. This sequence joins TRBV15 and TRBJ2-7; 10 bases are a match to TRBD1. Germline V gene data show CDR1 as LNHNV and CDR2 as YYDKDF (reference sequence). The J segment lost 4 bases and the V segment lost 5 bases, leaving 5 bases of the junction unmatched. The CDR3 totals 14 residues. The CDR3 here is CATSPGQGGYEQYF. CDR3 DNA sequence: TGTGCCACCAGCCCCGGACAGGGGGGATACGAGCAGTACTTC. Together with reference TRBV15 and TRBJ2-7, the CDR3 gives the full variable domain: DAMVIQNPRYQVTQFGKPVTLSCSQTLNHNVMYWYQQKSSQAPKLLFHYYDKDFNNEADTPDNFQSRRPNTSFCFLDIRSPGLGDTAMYLCATSPGQGGYEQYFGPGTRLTVT.

V usage is TRBV5-5 and J usage is TRBJ2-1, with D maybe TRBD2 (6 bases). With 0 bases removed from V and 3 bases from J, the gap between germline ends came to 10 bases. The CDR3 is 15 residues long. Germline values: CDR1 SGHKS, CDR2 YYEKEE (reference sequence). CDR3 loop: CASSLGGGGYNEQFF. The CDR3 DNA reads TGTGCCAGCAGCTTGGGTGGGGGAGGCTACAATGAGCAGTTCTTC.

The chain carries TRBV27 and TRBJ2-6, with D possibly being TRBD2 (7 bases). The ends were cut back, 3 bases at V and 0 bases at J, with 18 bases in the middle. The germline V gene encodes CDR1 MNHEY and CDR2 SMNVEV (reference sequence). This CDR3 is built from 19 residues. CDR3 amino acids: CASSLLTGGPFSGANVLTF. In DNA form, the CDR3 reads TGTGCCAGCAGTTTGCTTACCGGGGGGCCGTTCTCTGGGGCCAACGTCCTGACTTTC.

This chain links TRBV6-6 with TRBJ2-1; TRBD2 might be the D (5 bases). V was trimmed by 0 bases and J by 4 bases, leaving 7 bases between them. This CDR3 contains 14 residues. Germline assignment: CDR1 MNHNY and CDR2 SVGAGI (reference sequence). The CDR3 coding sequence is TGTGCCAGCAGTTACTCGGCGGGTTACAATGAGCAGTTCTTC. It yields the protein CASSYSAGYNEQFF.

The V gene is TRBV9, the J gene TRBJ1-6; no reliable D call. V lost 0 bases to trimming and J lost 8 bases, with 9 bases between them. CDR3 length: 14 residues. From germline, CDR1 is SGDLS and CDR2 YYNGEE. Here the CDR3 reads CASSVVTAHSPLHF. The CDR3 DNA sequence: TGTGCCAGCAGCGTAGTAACAGCCCATTCACCCCTCCACTTT.

A few counts support this clone. The chain combines TRBV6-6 with TRBJ1-5; 10 bases are shared with TRBD1. V trimming: 7 bases; J trimming: 5 bases; junction bases outside the gene matches: 5. The CDR3 length is 14 residues. In germline, CDR1 is MNHNY, CDR2 SVGAGI (reference sequence). CDR3: CASTIGTGDQPQHF. For the CDR3, the DNA is TGTGCCAGCACTATCGGGACAGGGGATCAGCCCCAGCATTTT.

The chain carries TRBV7-2 and TRBJ1-1; 11 bases agree with TRBD1. The CDR3 contains 15 residues. Germline CDR1 SGHTA, CDR2 FQGNSA. Trimming took 3 bases from V and 4 from J; bases not matched to a gene: 4. The CDR3 region has the DNA TGTGCCAGCAGCTTTGGGACAGGGGGGGGCACTGAAGCTTTCTTT. Translating it yields CASSFGTGGGTEAFF.

V usage is TRBV29-1 and J usage is TRBJ2-2, with 13 bases fitting TRBD2. The CDR3 has 15 amino acids. The germline gives CDR1 SQVTM, CDR2 ANQGSEA. V shed 6 bases and J 1 base; nucleotides not matched to a gene: 2. In DNA form, the CDR3 reads TGCAGCGTAGGGACTAGCGGGATGAACACCGGGGAGCTGTTTTTT. As protein: CSVGTSGMNTGELFF.

This chain links TRBV28 with TRBJ2-2; 7 nucleotides agree with TRBD1. V trimming: 3 bases; J trimming: 3 bases; junction bases outside the gene matches: 4. Germline CDR1 MDHEN, CDR2 SYDVKM. The CDR3 is made up of 15 amino acids. DNA for the CDR3: TGTGCCAGCAGTTTTAAACAGGGGTACACCGGGGAGCTGTTTTTT. It specifies CASSFKQGYTGELFF.

DNA for the CDR3: TGTGCCAGCAGCCAAGAGGTGGCATATCAGCCCCAGCATTTT. Its translation is CASSQEVAYQPQHF. V and J are TRBV3-1 (or the pseudogene TRBV3-2) and TRBJ1-5; D gene uncertain. Germline V gene lookup returns CDR1 LGHDT and CDR2 YNNKEL (reference sequence). This CDR3 is built from 14 residues. The V gene lost 0 bases and the J gene lost 5 bases, with 8 bases spanning the gap.

The chain recombines TRBV18 with TRBJ2-3, with a weak D call TRBD1 (5 bases). V shed 3 bases and J shed 0 bases, with 10 bases lying between them. Germline assignment: CDR1 KGHSH and CDR2 LQKENI. The CDR3 runs 15 residues. CDR3 in amino acids: CASSPRQSSTDTQYF. CDR3 DNA: TGTGCCAGCTCACCTCGACAGTCTAGCACAGATACGCAGTATTTT.

The V and J genes are TRBV5-1 and TRBJ2-3; 12 nucleotides line up with TRBD2. The germline V gene encodes CDR1 SGHRS and CDR2 YFSETQ. This CDR3 has 19 amino acids. The junction had 8 bases not matched to a gene; V was cut back by 0 bases and J by 0 bases. CDR3 loop: CASSLGLLAGGPSTDTQYF. In DNA, the CDR3 is TGCGCCAGCAGCTTGGGCCTGCTAGCGGGGGGGCCTAGCACAGATACGCAGTATTTT.

The V and J genes are TRBV4-2 and TRBJ2-1; TRBD1 matches at 9 bases. The CDR3 spans 15 residues. After removal of 0 bases from V and 14 bases from J, the junction contained 11 bases not matched to a gene. Germline V gene data show CDR1 as LGHNA and CDR2 as YNFKEQ. CDR3 DNA: TGTGCCAGCAGCCAAGATCGGACAGGGGTCCTGGAGAAGTTCTTC. Its protein product is CASSQDRTGVLEKFF.

The chain is built from TRBV7-2 and TRBJ2-5; TRBD1 is a possible D gene (6 bases). V was cut by 5 bases and J by 4 bases, with 17 bases left in between. The CDR3 totals 15 residues. In germline, CDR1 is SGHTA, CDR2 FQGNSA. CDR3 amino acids: CASSRSARGTETQYF. The CDR3 nucleotides are TGTGCCAGCAGCCGGAGTGCTAGGGGGACAGAGACCCAGTACTTC.

The gene calls are TRBV5-3 and TRBJ1-5; TRBD1 aligns across 7 bases. TRBV5-3 is assigned to the ORF class and has an uncertain function. This CDR3 spans 15 amino acids. With V trimmed by 4 bases and J by 5 bases, 9 bases remained unmatched. The CDR3 DNA reads TGTGCCAGAAGCGAAAGACAGGGCGGAGATCAGCCCCAGCATTTT. It yields the protein CARSERQGGDQPQHF.

The gene calls are TRBV29-1 and TRBJ2-7; 8 bases match TRBD1. CDR1 is SQVTM, CDR2 ANQGSEA, per germline. With V trimmed by 0 bases and J by 3 bases, 1 base remained unmatched. The CDR3 runs to 13 residues. This chain's CDR3 is CSVEDTGGYEQYF. In nucleotides, the CDR3 is TGCAGCGTTGAAGATACAGGGGGCTACGAGCAGTACTTC.

The rearrangement uses TRBV4-1 and TRBJ1-2; 10 bases are shared with TRBD1. In germline, CDR1 is MGHRA, CDR2 YSYEKL. The CDR3 loop spans 16 amino acids. The V gene end was trimmed by 3 bases and the J gene end by 4 bases; junction bases not matched to a gene: 8. The CDR3 DNA sequence: TGCGCCAGCAGCCAGGCCGGGACAGGGGTCCTCTATGGCTACACCTTC. Translated, it gives CASSQAGTGVLYGYTF.

The chain links TRBV3-1 (or the pseudogene TRBV3-2) to TRBJ2-3; D call uncertain. V lost 3 bases, J lost 5 bases, and 15 bases lay in between. CDR1 and CDR2 from the germline V gene are LGHDT and YNNKEL (reference sequence). This CDR3 is 15 amino acids long. DNA of the CDR3: TGTGCCAGCAGCCATATGACCCCTCCGGGAGATACGCAGTATTTT. Its protein product is CASSHMTPPGDTQYF.

This clone was seen just once. The chain joins TRBV20-1 to TRBJ1-1; D is unclear. The germline V and J ends were trimmed by 4 bases and 4 bases, with 10 bases remaining between them. CDR3 length equals 12 residues. Germline V gene lookup returns CDR1 DFQATT and CDR2 SNEGSKA (reference sequence). The CDR3 loop is CSANEGVTEAFF. CDR3 bases: TGCAGTGCTAATGAGGGAGTCACTGAAGCTTTCTTT.

The chain has TRBV6-6 and TRBJ2-7; TRBD1 might be the D (6 bases). CDR3 size: 15 residues. Between the trimmed V and J ends, which lost 5 bases and 0 bases, there was a span of 14 bases. Germline V gene sequence: CDR1 MNHNY, CDR2 SVGAGI (reference sequence). CDR3 sequence: CASSPGQSSSYEQYF. The CDR3 DNA reads as TGTGCCAGCAGTCCTGGACAGTCAAGCTCCTACGAGCAGTACTTC.

This clone was recorded a few times. The chain employs TRBV4-1 and TRBJ1-1; D might be TRBD1 (6 bases). Deletions cut 4 bases from V and 0 bases from J, with 9 bases between. The CDR3 length is 14 residues. Germline lookup yields CDR1 MGHRA and CDR2 YSYEKL. The CDR3, as DNA: TGCGCCAGCAGCCTGGGGGGGCTGAACACTGAAGCTTTCTTT. Its protein is CASSLGGLNTEAFF.

V is TRBV6-5 and J is TRBJ2-7; a weak D match, TRBD1 (5 bases). CDR1 and CDR2 from the germline V gene are MNHEY and SVGAGI. The CDR3 runs 15 residues. Trimming shortened V by 6 bases and J by 7 bases, and 22 bases separated the two germline ends. The CDR3 nucleotides read TGTGCCAGCAGAAACCAAAGACAGAGTTGGGAAGAGCAGTACTTC. This encodes CASRNQRQSWEEQYF.

The chain combines TRBV10-3 with TRBJ2-6; 7 bases are a match to TRBD2. The CDR3 is 20 amino acids. Germline V lookup: CDR1 ENHRY, CDR2 SYGVKD. V trimming: 0 bases; J trimming: 0 bases; junction bases outside the gene matches: 11. The CDR3 is CAISESPRRGGSSGANVLTF. In DNA form, the CDR3 reads TGTGCCATCAGTGAGTCGCCTAGGAGGGGCGGGAGCTCTGGGGCCAACGTCCTGACTTTC.

This sequence joins TRBV10-1 and TRBJ1-6; 7 bases agree with TRBD1. CDR1 and CDR2 (germline): WNHNN, SYGVQD (reference sequence). Trimming cost V 6 bases and J 6 bases; bases outside gene matches: 2. The CDR3 length is 13 residues. The CDR3 sequence: CASSGQVNSPLHF. The CDR3, as DNA: TGCGCCAGCAGCGGACAGGTTAATTCACCCCTCCACTTT.

The J gene is TRBJ1-1, the V gene TRBV28, with 8 bases lining up with TRBD1. The ends lost 6 bases at V and 4 bases at J; junction bases unmatched: 13. The CDR3 runs 16 residues. In germline, CDR1 is MDHEN, CDR2 SYDVKM. The CDR3 DNA is TGTGCCAGCAGACGACCCATTGGACAGGGTCCCACTGAAGCTTTCTTT. Its protein product is CASRRPIGQGPTEAFF.